Listed below are T cell receptor beta chains from one sample, sequenced in a study of post-analysis software for immune sequencing data. Using its own MiXCR run on the PCR reads, TCRdb lists one record per CDR3 protein. Seen here are about 540,000 distinct CDR3 sequences, 34% observed once, and the top ten hold under 7%. Sequenced material: blood. The receptors derive from a girl between 2 and 17 years old with multiple sclerosis. Both conserved end residues are part of each CDR3. A D gene is named only where the DNA matches it firmly. Clone sizes are given selectively: once, few, many, or a class where the clone is expanded.

TRBJ2-7 | TRBD1 | TRBV6-5 | many | TGTGCCAGCAGCCGCGGGACAGGCTACGAGCAGTACTTC | CASSRGTGYEQYF
TRBJ2-3 | - | TRBV7-9 | few | TGTGCCAGCAGCTATGGGGGGAACTGGAAAGCAGATACGCAGTATTTT | CASSYGGNWKADTQYF
TRBJ1-4 | - | TRBV4-1 | few | TGCGCCAGCAGCCAAGTTGAAAAACTGTTTTTT | CASSQVEKLFF
TRBJ2-6 | - | TRBV7-2 | - | TGTGCCAGCAGCTCCCCGCGTTCTGGGGCCAACGTCCTGACTTTC | CASSSPRSGANVLTF
TRBJ2-1 | TRBD2 | TRBV29-1 | many | TGCAGCGTGTGGGGCATACTAGCGGGCCTTAATGAGCAGTTCTTC | CSVWGILAGLNEQFF
TRBJ2-3 | - | TRBV6-1 | - | TGTGCCAGCAGTGATCAGGGCCCAGATACGCAGTATTTT | CASSDQGPDTQYF
TRBJ1-5 | - | TRBV24-1 | - | TGTGCCACCAGTGCTCGGGAGTTTCATCAGCCCCAGCATTTT | CATSAREFHQPQHF
TRBJ2-3 | - | TRBV3-1 | few | TGTGCCAGCAGCCAAGTTGGCCTCCCCACAGATACGCAGTATTTT | CASSQVGLPTDTQYF
TRBJ2-5 | - | TRBV7-8 | - | TGTGCCAGCAGCCTGCAGGGAGCTCGCGGGGCCCAGTACTTC | CASSLQGARGAQYF
TRBJ2-1 | TRBD1 | TRBV5-1 | few | TGCGCCAGCAGCTCCGCACCGGGACAGGGGAGAGGAGAGCAGTTCTTC | CASSSAPGQGRGEQFF
TRBJ2-1 | - | TRBV20-1 | - | TGCAGTGCTAGAGATCGAGATCGGGACTGTGGCTACAATGAGCAGTTCTTC | CSARDRDRDCGYNEQFF
TRBJ2-3 | - | TRBV7-6 | - | TGTGCCAGCAGCCCATTTCCCCGGGGCAGTAAGTCTAGCACAGATACGCAGTATTTT | CASSPFPRGSKSSTDTQYF
TRBJ2-5 | TRBD2 | TRBV4-2 | - | TGTGCCAGCAGCCAGACTAGCGGGACAATAAGGGAAGAGACCCAGTACTTC | CASSQTSGTIREETQYF
TRBJ2-6 | - | TRBV4-1 | - | TGCGCCAGCAGCCAAAGGGCTGGGGCCAACGTCCTGACTTTC | CASSQRAGANVLTF
TRBJ2-7 | - | TRBV29-1 | - | TGCAGCGTCGGCGGACCGAGCTCCTACGAGCAGTACTTC | CSVGGPSSYEQYF
TRBJ2-1 | - | TRBV12-3/TRBV12-4 | - | TGTGCCAGCAGTTTAGGGACAGTCAGTCAGTTCTTC | CASSLGTVSQFF
TRBJ2-3 | - | TRBV10-1 | few | TGCGCCAGCAGTGAGGTCGAGCAGGGAGGCACAGATACGCAGTATTTT | CASSEVEQGGTDTQYF
TRBJ2-7 | TRBD1 | TRBV7-7 | - | TGTGCTAGCAGCCGGGACAGGTCCACCTGGGAGCAGTACTTC | CASSRDRSTWEQYF
TRBJ2-1 | - | TRBV3-1 | - | TGTGCCAGCAGTCTCTTACGGGGGAATGAGCAGTTCTTC | CASSLLRGNEQFF
TRBJ2-5 | - | TRBV10-2 | - | TGCGCCAGCAGTGACGGCCGAAACCAAGAGACCCAGTACTTC | CASSDGRNQETQYF
TRBJ1-2 | TRBD1 | TRBV12-3/TRBV12-4 | - | TGTGCCTCTAGGGGGGACAGCTATGGCTACACCTTC | CASRGDSYGYTF
TRBJ1-2 | - | TRBV7-2 | - | TGTGCCAGCAGCTTAGACCCTACCGGGTACCGCTCCCCCGCTAGTAGCTACACCTTC | CASSLDPTGYRSPASSYTF
TRBJ1-6 | - | TRBV20-1 | - | TGCAGTGCTAGAGATAGAGGGCGGAGTAATTCACCCCTCCACTTT | CSARDRGRSNSPLHF
TRBJ2-5 | - | TRBV29-1 | - | TGCAGCGGGAATAGCGAGGGGGAAGAGACCCAGTACTTC | CSGNSEGEETQYF
TRBJ2-3 | - | TRBV20-1 | few | TGCAGTGCTAGTGGGTCCAGGGGCACAGATACGCAGTATTTT | CSASGSRGTDTQYF
TRBJ2-7 | - | TRBV20-1 | once | TGCAGTGCTAGAGATCGGAACACCTATTCCTACGAGCAGTACTTC | CSARDRNTYSYEQYF
TRBJ2-5 | - | TRBV27 | - | TGTGCCAGCAGTTTAATATCGGATCAAGAGACCCAGTACTTC | CASSLISDQETQYF
TRBJ2-3 | - | TRBV9 | - | TGTGCCAGCAGCGTAGGGACTCTGATGACAGATACGCAGTATTTT | CASSVGTLMTDTQYF
TRBJ2-7 | - | TRBV7-2 | - | TGTGCCAGCAGCCCCGCGACTGGGTTGGTGGACGCTCGATACGAGCAGTACTTC | CASSPATGLVDARYEQYF
TRBJ1-1 | - | TRBV5-1 | - | TGCGCCAGCAGCTTGGATGTCAGAATCTTTGAAGCTTTCTTT | CASSLDVRIFEAFF
TRBJ1-5 | TRBD1 | TRBV9 | few | TGTGCCAGCAGCCCCGGCAGGGGGGCCAACCAGCCCCAGCATTTT | CASSPGRGANQPQHF
TRBJ2-3 | - | TRBV7-3 | - | TGTGCCAGCAGCCCCAGGGCTCAGGGAGATACGCAGTATTTT | CASSPRAQGDTQYF
TRBJ2-6 | TRBD1 | TRBV5-1 | few | TGCGCCAGCAGCTTGGATCTCACAGGGGGCTCGCTCTCTGGGGCCAACGTCCTGACTTTC | CASSLDLTGGSLSGANVLTF
TRBJ2-5 | - | TRBV3-1 | few | TGTGCCAGCAGCCAAGATTTTGACCCTGGGGGAGAGACCCAGTACTTC | CASSQDFDPGGETQYF
TRBJ2-7 | - | TRBV13 | - | TGTGCCAGCAGCTCCTCCGGGACCCCCTACGAGCAGTACTTC | CASSSSGTPYEQYF
TRBJ2-1 | - | TRBV5-1 | few | TGCGCCAGCAGCTTGGACCTGCACAATGAGCAGTTCTTC | CASSLDLHNEQFF
TRBJ1-2 | TRBD1 | TRBV2 | - | TGTGCCAGCAGTGTGCAGGACAGGGGCATCTATGGCCACACCTTC | CASSVQDRGIYGHTF
TRBJ1-2 | - | TRBV6-5 | few | TGTGCCACGTACAGGGCCAACCTTTATGGCTACACCTTC | CATYRANLYGYTF
TRBJ2-6 | - | TRBV5-4 | - | TGTGCCAGCAGCGCGGGACTGTCTGGGGCCAACGTCCCGACTTTC | CASSAGLSGANVPTF
TRBJ1-2 | TRBD1 | TRBV11-2 | - | TGTGCCAGCAGCCTAGGGACAGGGGGCTCTTGGGGCTACACCTTC | CASSLGTGGSWGYTF
TRBJ1-4 | - | TRBV7-2 | - | TGTGCCAGCAGCTTAGAACTTGGGGAAACAGGGCTCACTAATGAAAAACTGTTTTTT | CASSLELGETGLTNEKLFF
TRBJ2-7 | TRBD1 | TRBV4-1 | - | TGCGCCAGCCGGGGACAAGGACAGGGTGTCCACGAGCAGTACTTC | CASRGQGQGVHEQYF
TRBJ1-5 | - | TRBV20-1 | - | TGCAGTGCGCAACAGGGAAGGAATCAGCCCCAGCATTTT | CSAQQGRNQPQHF
TRBJ2-2 | - | TRBV9 | - | TGTGCCAGCAGCGTAGCTTCCAGGGACACCGGGGAGCTGTTTTTT | CASSVASRDTGELFF
TRBJ2-5 | TRBD1 | TRBV6-2/TRBV6-3 | - | TGTGCCGGCACCCCAGGGACAGGGCCCTTCCAAGAGACCCAGTACTTC | CAGTPGTGPFQETQYF
TRBJ2-7 | - | TRBV7-8 | few | TGTGCCAGCAGCTTAGGGTTCCAGGGGTACGAGCAGTACTTC | CASSLGFQGYEQYF
TRBJ1-1 | TRBD1 | TRBV6-6 | - | TGTGCCAGCAGACCCCAGGACAGGGCATTGCTGAACACTGAAGCTTTCTTT | CASRPQDRALLNTEAFF
TRBJ1-4 | - | TRBV6-5 | - | TGTGCCAGCAGTTCAGCAACAGGGATTAATGAAAAACTGTTTTTT | CASSSATGINEKLFF
TRBJ2-7 | - | TRBV6-1 | many | TGTGCCAGCAGTGAAGCTCGCCTCGCAGGGCTCTCCTACGAGCAGTACTTC | CASSEARLAGLSYEQYF
TRBJ2-1 | - | TRBV6-5 | few | TGTGCCAGCAGCCGACATACTGCTAGTGAGCAGTTCTTC | CASSRHTASEQFF
TRBJ1-6 | - | TRBV5-1 | - | TGCGCCAGCAGCGCGACAGTCCTCAATTCACCCCTCCACTTT | CASSATVLNSPLHF
TRBJ1-2 | - | TRBV3-1 | - | TGTGCCAGCAGCCAATCAGGACCGGGCTATGGCTACACCTTC | CASSQSGPGYGYTF
TRBJ2-5 | - | TRBV5-1 | few | TGCGCCAGCAGCTTGGCGGCGGCTATAGGGGAGACCCAGTACTTC | CASSLAAAIGETQYF
TRBJ2-3 | - | TRBV7-2 | few | TGTGCCAGCAGCTTCCCGAACTCAGATACGCAGTATTTT | CASSFPNSDTQYF
TRBJ2-3 | TRBD1 | TRBV29-1 | - | TGCAGCGTTGAACTAGTCGGGACAGCCTCAGATACGCAGTATTTT | CSVELVGTASDTQYF
TRBJ1-2 | - | TRBV29-1 | - | TGCAGCGTTTCGACCCGACTTTCTAACTATGGCTACACCTTC | CSVSTRLSNYGYTF
TRBJ2-2 | - | TRBV28 | few | TGTGCCAGCCAGAAGTCCGCGAACACCGGGGAGCTGTTTTTT | CASQKSANTGELFF
TRBJ2-1 | TRBD2 | TRBV3-1 | few | TGTGCCAGCAGCCAAGTCGGGGGGGCTTCCTCCTACAATGAGCAGTTCTTC | CASSQVGGASSYNEQFF
TRBJ1-1 | - | TRBV29-1 | - | TGCAGCGTTGTGAGCGAGGGGGCTGAAGCTTTCTTT | CSVVSEGAEAFF